The 19 T cell receptor beta chains below come from one sample, sequenced in a study of early T cells in non-severe SARS-CoV-2 infection. One entry per CDR3 protein results from TCRdb running MiXCR on the 5' RACE reads. Of 28,000 or so distinct CDR3 sequences listed, approximately 5.3% are singletons. The sample comprised whole blood. These receptor sequences come from an adult who was a healthcare worker with PCR-confirmed SARS-CoV-2 infection or an uninfected control (not recorded which).

This clonotype was detected ten times or more. The rearrangement uses TRBV2 and TRBJ2-1; D perhaps matches TRBD2 (6 bases). CDR1 SNHLY and CDR2 FYNNEI come from the germline V gene. Trimming left V 3 bases short and J 0 bases short, with 6 bases between. The CDR3 extends over 14 amino acids. CDR3 sequence reads: CASSDGSSYNEQFF. The CDR3 DNA follows: TGTGCCAGCAGTGACGGGAGCTCCTACAATGAGCAGTTCTTC. Variable domain in full (rest from reference TRBV2 and TRBJ2-1): EPEVTQTPSHQVTQMGQEVILRCVPISNHLYFYWYRQILGQKVEFLVSFYNNEISEKSEIFDDQFSVERPDGSNFTLKIRSTKLEDSAMYFCASSDGSSYNEQFFGPGTRLTVL.

This clonotype was found many times. The junction departs from the called germline gene at one end, perhaps through a read error. The chain carries TRBV24-1 and TRBJ1-5; 9 nucleotides line up with TRBD1. Looked up from germline, CDR1 is KGHDR and CDR2 is SFDVKD. There are 13 residues in the CDR3. The CDR3 loop is CATSVSPGQGVFF. In DNA, the CDR3 is TGTGCCACCAGTGTTTCTCCGGGACAGGGAGTTTTTTTT.

This clonotype came up many times. This chain links TRBV19 with TRBJ2-4, with 8 nucleotides matching TRBD1. Per germline, CDR1 LNHDA and CDR2 SQIVND (reference sequence). The junction had 5 bases not matched to a gene; V was cut back by 4 bases and J by 9 bases. This CDR3 has 13 amino acids. CDR3 in amino acids: CASSNNRGSIQYF. Written as DNA, the CDR3 is TGTGCCAGTAGTAATAACAGGGGGAGCATTCAGTACTTC.

V is TRBV18 and J is TRBJ2-2; D not resolved. The CDR3 runs to 14 residues. Trimming took off 3 bases at V and 3 bases at J, with 8 bases between the two ends. Germline CDR1 is KGHSH and CDR2 is LQKENI. CDR3 protein: CASSPRAHTGELFF. Here the CDR3 DNA reads TGTGCCAGCTCACCCCGGGCCCACACCGGGGAGCTGTTTTTT.

Ten or more counts support this clonotype. The chain combines TRBV4-2 with TRBJ1-2; no firm D call. Germline CDR1 LGHNA, CDR2 YNFKEQ. This CDR3 is built from 18 residues. Trimming cost V 0 bases and J 4 bases, with 21 bases left between them. The CDR3 reads CASSQEGLRTAASYGYTF. For the CDR3, the DNA is TGTGCCAGCAGCCAAGAGGGCTTACGAACCGCCGCTTCCTATGGCTACACCTTC.

This clonotype was counted many times. The chain is built from TRBV29-1 and TRBJ1-1; no reliable D call. From germline, CDR1 is SQVTM and CDR2 ANQGSEA. CDR3 length: 12 amino acids. Between the trimmed V and J ends, which lost 4 bases and 3 bases, there was a span of 9 bases. The CDR3 DNA sequence: TGCAGCGTTGCATACCCGGACACTGAAGCTTTCTTT. Its protein product is CSVAYPDTEAFF.

This clonotype was seen more than once but under ten times. The chain links TRBV11-2 to TRBJ2-1; the D gene is possibly TRBD1 (6 bases). There are 15 residues in the CDR3. V dropped 5 bases and J dropped 6 bases, with 17 bases sitting between them. Germline values: CDR1 SGHAT, CDR2 FQNNGV. The DNA for the CDR3 is TGTGCCAGCAGCACAGGGACAAATAGACTCAATGAGCAGTTCTTC. As protein: CASSTGTNRLNEQFF.

The V and J genes are TRBV27 and TRBJ2-3, with 9 positions matching TRBD2. There are 17 residues in the CDR3. Per the germline V gene, CDR1 is MNHEY and CDR2 is SMNVEV (reference sequence). J gave up 6 bases and V 0 bases, and 10 bases lay outside the gene matches. The chain's CDR3 is CASSLSATSGGQDTQYF. Here the CDR3 DNA reads TGTGCCAGCAGTTTATCAGCGACTAGCGGAGGGCAGGATACGCAGTATTTT.

This clonotype was seen repeatedly, ten times or more. The rearrangement links TRBV15 to TRBJ1-4; D remains unclear. This CDR3 spans 16 amino acids. Germline-derived CDR1 and CDR2 are LNHNV and YYDKDF (reference sequence). The germline V and J ends were trimmed by 0 bases and 3 bases, with 11 bases remaining between them. The CDR3 DNA follows: TGTGCCACCAGCAGAGATGTAGGTTCGGCTAATGAAAAACTGTTTTTT. Amino acid sequence: CATSRDVGSANEKLFF.

Concerning this clonotype: A much larger clone is a single base away; this may be a read error. V usage is TRBV18 and J usage is TRBJ2-7, with 10 bases aligning to TRBD1. Germline assignment: CDR1 KGHSH and CDR2 LQKENI. There are 15 residues in the CDR3. CDR3 sequence: CASPPPGQGTGEQYF. CDR3 nucleotide sequence: TGTGCCAGCCCACCACCGGGACAGGGGACGGGCGAGCAGTACTTC.

This clonotype was counted many times. The chain couples TRBV27 to TRBJ1-2; 8 bases are a match to TRBD1. CDR3 length: 15 residues. Germline values: CDR1 MNHEY, CDR2 SMNVEV (reference sequence). V was clipped by 3 bases and J by 7 bases; unmatched bases: 10. The CDR3, as DNA: TGTGCCAGCAGTTTCGGGACAGGCATATATCGTGGCTACACCTTC. This encodes CASSFGTGIYRGYTF.

V and J are TRBV5-1 and TRBJ2-5; TRBD1 might be the D (6 bases). The CDR3 has 16 residues. Trimming took 0 bases from V and 7 from J, leaving 19 bases between them. Germline V gives CDR1 SGHRS, CDR2 YFSETQ. CDR3 bases: TGCGCCAGCAGCTTGGCGTCCCAGGGGTCCGCACGGACCCAGTACTTC. Residues: CASSLASQGSARTQYF.

This clonotype was seen many times. This chain connects TRBV4-3 to TRBJ2-7, with 13 bases aligning to TRBD2. Losses at the gene ends were 4 bases for V and 1 base for J; bases not matched to a gene: 7. The CDR3 is 17 amino acids. Per the germline V gene, CDR1 is LGHNA and CDR2 is YSLEER. The CDR3 is CASSPRTSGSESYEQYF. In DNA form, the CDR3 reads TGCGCCAGCAGCCCGAGGACTAGCGGGAGCGAGTCCTACGAGCAGTACTTC.

This clonotype occurred many times. J is TRBJ1-2 and V is TRBV5-5; no definite D call. CDR1 and CDR2 from the germline V gene are SGHKS and YYEKEE (reference sequence). The CDR3 consists of 13 residues. V lost 3 bases and J lost 0, with 6 bases in between. CDR3 nucleotides: TGTGCCAGCAGCTCGAGATCTAACTATGGCTACACCTTC. Encoded protein: CASSSRSNYGYTF.

This clonotype appeared a few times. This chain joins TRBV15 and TRBJ1-1; 9 bases are a match to TRBD1. This CDR3 comprises 13 residues. V was clipped by 6 bases and J by 3 bases; unmatched bases: 2. Germline loops: CDR1 LNHNV, CDR2 YYDKDF (reference sequence). CDR3 DNA: TGTGCCACCAGTAGACAGGGGGACACTGAAGCTTTCTTT. Translation gives CATSRQGDTEAFF.

At least ten counts were recorded for this clonotype. The chain links TRBV27 to TRBJ2-3; 7 nucleotides match TRBD1. Per germline, CDR1 MNHEY and CDR2 SMNVEV (reference sequence). The CDR3 extends over 12 amino acids. The V gene end was trimmed by 6 bases and the J gene end by 5 bases; junction bases not matched to a gene: 2. CDR3 in DNA: TGTGCCAGCAGGAACAGGGGAGATACGCAGTATTTT. This sequence encodes CASRNRGDTQYF.

This clonotype showed up many times. CDR3 loop: CSAQQGANVQETQYF. The CDR3 nucleotides are TGCAGTGCGCAACAGGGGGCCAACGTCCAAGAGACCCAGTACTTC. V and J are TRBV20-1 and TRBJ2-5, with TRBD1 matching over 9 bases. The J segment lost 1 base and the V segment lost 6 bases, leaving 9 bases of the junction unmatched. Germline values: CDR1 DFQATT, CDR2 SNEGSKA (reference sequence). CDR3 length: 15 residues.

This clonotype was counted at least ten times. The chain combines TRBV20-1 with TRBJ2-7; D perhaps matches TRBD2 (5 bases). Germline CDR1 is DFQATT and CDR2 is SNEGSKA (reference sequence). This CDR3 is built from 11 residues. The V gene lost 7 bases and the J gene lost 5 bases, with 12 bases spanning the gap. The CDR3 spells CSGRAVNEQYF. The DNA of the CDR3 is TGCAGTGGGCGGGCGGTCAACGAGCAGTACTTC.

This clonotype was counted ten times or more. This chain links TRBV9 with TRBJ2-1; no firm D call. Trimming shortened V by 0 bases and J by 10 bases, and 8 bases separated the two germline ends. The CDR3 spans 12 residues. Germline assignment: CDR1 SGDLS and CDR2 YYNGEE. The CDR3 DNA follows: TGTGCCAGCAGCGTAGGTGAGACAGAGCAGTTCTTC. This sequence encodes CASSVGETEQFF.